This T cell receptor beta chain was profiled in a study of TET2 disruption in CD19-targeted CAR T cells listed by TCRdb under 2018. Looking at the study overall: No additional inclusion criteria were applied, and the number of samples was determined by the original clinical trial design and by sample availability. Points the paper makes about the study in general: Conclusions about the patient's CAR T cells rested on extensive analysis of a single subject.

The immunoSEQ assay was used to perform TCR beta chain deep sequencing. Per the original workflow: Only productive TCR beta rearrangements went into calculating clonotype frequencies. What TCRdb holds here is the immuneACCESS table cut down to in-frame rearrangements. Part of the clones is not present; checked against another copy, under half of the missing clones reflect an unresolved V gene, and the others are unexplained. Clone size and the V and J calls come from that table; the DNA yielded D and trimming. The table for this sample lists under 30,000 clones. The ten largest make up roughly 1.8% of the sample. The intended sense of this specimen's treatment or condition label: autologous CTL019 cells: CD19 CAR with 4-1BB and CD3 zeta domains. The CD19 CAR incorporated TCR zeta and 4-1BB costimulatory signaling domains. T cells for CTL019 manufacturing were collected from peripheral blood by leukapheresis. The DNeasy Blood and Tissue Kit was used to extract genomic DNA from pre-infusion T cells, peripheral blood, or sorted post-infusion T cells.

A note on this clone: There is no known antigen for this receptor.

The TCR was taken from a man aged 65-85 years with chronic lymphocytic leukemia. The sequencing here drew on CD8- CAR+ T cells sorted from cultured blood T cells, taken for CD19 CAR T cell therapy. The label giving this sample's cell subset or site can be read as: CD8-negative CAR-positive T cells from the infusion product.

The CDR3 amino acid sequence is: CASSRGGTGGFEQYF. The covered CDR3 bases are TGTGCCAGCAGTCGTGGAGGGACAGGGGGCTTCGAG. The rearrangement combines TRBV6-2 or TRBV6-3 with TRBJ2-7, with 12 junctional bases fitting TRBD1. The read halts 3 residues ahead of the CDR3 end, with the missing end drawn from the germline J gene. The CDR3, from cysteine to phenylalanine, totals 15 residues. Only the CDR3 bases that were read are kept: 36 of them, in frame from base 1. Clipping removes 5 bases from V and 6 bases from J, with 8 as the unmatched junction base count. The CDR1 and CDR2 encoded by the germline V gene are MNHEY and SVGEGT.